These T cell receptor beta chains were read from a single sample in a study of PD-L1 blockade in urothelial cancer. Some clones are missing from TCRdb's copy, which holds only in-frame ones; the method was immunoSEQ multiplex PCR. The sample comprises approximately 48,000 clones, approximately 90% of which are singletons, and approximately 14% rests with the top ten. Here the sequenced sample was PBMCs, taken around atezolizumab (anti-PD-L1) treatment. The receptors originated from a woman aged 55 to 70 with urothelial cancer. CDR3s include the opening cysteine and the closing phenylalanine or tryptophan. A D gene is named only where the DNA matches it firmly. The listing skips clone size in some rows; elsewhere it reads once, few, many or a size class.

16	TRBD1	TRBV5-4	TRBJ1-4	many	CASSLDRGSSGEKLFF	TGTGCCAGCAGCTTGGACAGGGGGTCTTCGGGGGAAAAACTGTTTTTT
19	TRBD2	TRBV28	TRBJ2-3	once	CASRKPPKGLAGRVDTQYF	TGTGCCAGCAGAAAACCCCCAAAGGGACTAGCGGGAAGAGTAGATACGCAGTATTTT
14	.	TRBV7-2	TRBJ1-2	.	CASSNPGLHYGYTF	TGTGCCAGCAGCAATCCGGGACTGCACTATGGCTACACCTTC
16	.	TRBV15	TRBJ2-4	.	CATSRDGEAGLDIQYF	TGTGCCACCAGCAGAGATGGTGAGGCGGGCTTGGACATTCAGTACTTC
15	.	TRBV4-1	TRBJ1-6	.	CASSLQGVGNSPLHF	TGCGCCAGCAGCCTCCAGGGTGTGGGAAATTCACCCCTCCACTTT
16	.	TRBV7-6	TRBJ2-4	once	CASSPLSGTAKNIQYF	TGTGCCAGCAGCCCCCTGTCGGGAACAGCCAAAAACATTCAGTACTTC
15	TRBD2	TRBV4-1	TRBJ2-1	.	CASSLRTSGNNEQFF	TGCGCCAGCAGCCTCCGGACTAGCGGTAACAATGAGCAGTTCTTC
15	.	TRBV9	TRBJ2-1	.	CASSVGPLLAAEQFF	TGTGCCAGCAGCGTAGGACCATTGCTAGCCGCTGAGCAGTTCTTC
12	.	TRBV15	TRBJ2-5	.	CATSRGLSDQYF	TGTGCCACCAGCAGGGGCTTATCCGACCAGTACTTC
18	TRBD1	TRBV11-2	TRBJ1-2	.	CASSLSSRRSGTAYGYTF	TGTGCCAGCAGCTTATCCTCTCGCCGATCCGGGACAGCTTATGGCTACACCTTC
15	.	TRBV5-1	TRBJ1-4	.	CASSLYGGGDEKLFF	TGCGCCAGCAGCTTGTACGGTGGGGGGGATGAAAAACTGTTTTTT
14	.	TRBV18	TRBJ2-5	.	CASSPENRVETQYF	TGTGCCAGCTCACCGGAGAACAGGGTGGAGACCCAGTACTTC
15	TRBD1	TRBV9	TRBJ1-4	.	CASSLGGTDNEKLFF	TGTGCCAGCAGCCTGGGCGGGACAGATAATGAAAAACTGTTTTTT
14	TRBD1	TRBV27	TRBJ2-7	.	CASSSRQGGYEQYF	TGTGCCAGCAGTTCCCGACAGGGGGGGTACGAGCAGTACTTC
14	.	TRBV7-2	TRBJ2-5	.	CASSPGLDGTDQYF	TGTGCCAGCAGCCCAGGACTGGACGGCACGGACCAGTACTTC
15	.	TRBV6-5	TRBJ1-6	.	CASSYRGGSISPLHF	TGTGCCAGCAGTTACCGTGGGGGGTCAATTTCACCCCTCCACTTT
17	.	TRBV7-8	TRBJ2-7	medium-sized	CASSLDRRGPFSYEQYF	TGTGCCAGCAGCTTAGACAGGCGGGGACCCTTCTCCTACGAGCAGTACTTC
13	.	TRBV19	TRBJ2-2	.	CASQGWVTGELFF	TGTGCCAGTCAGGGTTGGGTCACCGGGGAGCTGTTTTTT
14	.	TRBV28	TRBJ1-1	.	CASILLTGGTEAFF	TGTGCCAGCATCCTTCTAACGGGGGGCACTGAAGCTTTCTTT
14	.	TRBV19	TRBJ2-7	.	CASSISASRGEQYF	TGTGCCAGTAGTATTTCGGCTAGCAGGGGCGAGCAGTACTTC
13	TRBD1	TRBV5-1	TRBJ1-1	.	CASSLETRGEAFF	TGCGCCAGCAGCTTGGAGACCAGGGGGGAAGCTTTCTTT
14	.	TRBV7-3	TRBJ2-3	.	CASSIGGPTDTQYF	TGTGCCAGCAGCATCGGGGGGCCCACAGATACGCAGTATTTT
13	.	TRBV5-4	TRBJ2-7	.	CASSRGQSYEQYF	TGTGCCAGCAGCCGTGGACAGAGCTACGAGCAGTACTTC
13	TRBD1	TRBV7-9	TRBJ2-7	.	CASGLDRAYEQYF	TGTGCCAGCGGCCTTGACAGGGCCTACGAGCAGTACTTC
15	TRBD1	TRBV18	TRBJ1-5	.	CASSQGQGTDQPQHF	TGTGCCAGCTCCCAAGGACAGGGAACGGATCAGCCCCAGCATTTT
15	TRBD2	TRBV7-2	TRBJ2-7	.	CASSLGGRTPYEQYF	TGTGCCAGCAGCTTAGGCGGGAGGACCCCCTACGAGCAGTACTTC
17	TRBD2	TRBV10-1	TRBJ2-3	.	CASSEGLAGASSDTQYF	TGCGCCAGCAGTGAAGGACTAGCGGGAGCATCCTCAGATACGCAGTATTTT
20	TRBD1	TRBV9	TRBJ2-3	.	CASKRNRDRGSGTSRDTQYF	TGTGCCAGCAAACGTAACCGGGACAGGGGGTCCGGGACCAGCAGGGATACGCAGTATTTT
13	.	TRBV7-2	TRBJ2-3	.	CASSLGRDYTQYF	TGTGCCAGCAGCTTAGGGAGGGATTATACGCAGTATTTT
15	.	TRBV19	TRBJ1-2	.	CASSFGTEANYGYTF	TGTGCCAGTAGTTTTGGCACCGAAGCTAACTATGGCTACACCTTC
11	.	TRBV28	TRBJ2-7	.	CASGQTYEQYF	TGTGCCAGCGGGCAGACCTACGAGCAGTACTTC
15	.	TRBV5-5	TRBJ1-2	.	CASSVGAGSNYGYTF	TGTGCCAGCAGCGTTGGGGCAGGGTCTAACTATGGCTACACCTTC
18	.	TRBV7-9	TRBJ2-1	.	CASSLGGGGAPYRNEQFF	TGTGCCAGCAGCTTAGGGGGTGGGGGGGCACCTTATCGGAATGAGCAGTTCTTC
16	TRBD2	TRBV7-6	TRBJ2-3	.	CASSLAQGLVIDTQYF	TGTGCCAGCAGCTTAGCGCAGGGACTAGTAATAGATACGCAGTATTTT
12	TRBD1	TRBV5-6	TRBJ1-2	.	CASQRTGYGYTF	TGTGCCAGCCAAAGGACAGGCTATGGCTACACCTTC
15	TRBD2	TRBV7-8	TRBJ2-1	.	CASSPGGNSYNEQFF	TGTGCCAGCAGCCCCGGGGGGAACTCCTACAATGAGCAGTTCTTC
16	.	TRBV7-8	TRBJ2-2	.	CASSLGGGGPTGELFF	TGTGCCAGCAGCTTAGGAGGCGGGGGCCCCACCGGGGAGCTGTTTTTT
15	TRBD2	TRBV27	TRBJ2-1	.	CASTSGTSGRNEQFF	TGTGCCAGCACTTCGGGGACTAGCGGGAGGAATGAGCAGTTCTTC
17	TRBD1	TRBV10-3	TRBJ2-2	.	CAISGEGGPANTGELFF	TGTGCCATCAGTGGGGAAGGGGGCCCCGCGAACACCGGGGAGCTGTTTTTT
15	TRBD1	TRBV9	TRBJ2-7	once	CASSAGTGGSNEQYF	TGTGCCAGCAGCGCAGGGACAGGGGGCTCGAACGAGCAGTACTTC
17	TRBD2	TRBV28	TRBJ2-1	.	CASSTSSGSMAYNEQFF	TGTGCCAGCAGTACCTCTAGCGGGAGCATGGCCTACAATGAGCAGTTCTTC
12	.	TRBV19	TRBJ2-1	.	CASSLQAREQFF	TGTGCCAGTAGTTTACAGGCCAGAGAGCAGTTCTTC
15	TRBD2	TRBV4-3	TRBJ2-7	.	CASSPGTSGPYEQYF	TGCGCCAGCAGCCCGGGGACTAGCGGCCCCTACGAGCAGTACTTC
16	TRBD1	TRBV5-1	TRBJ2-1	.	CASSPRDRAAYNEQFF	TGCGCCAGCAGCCCCAGGGACAGGGCAGCCTACAATGAGCAGTTCTTC
15	.	TRBV5-4	TRBJ2-7	.	CASSDSRVLPYEQYF	TGTGCCAGCAGCGACTCGCGGGTCCTTCCCTACGAGCAGTACTTC
16	.	TRBV7-2	TRBJ1-1	.	CASRRGQTNWNTEAFF	TGTGCCAGCAGACGCGGACAGACAAACTGGAACACTGAAGCTTTCTTT
14	.	TRBV6-5	TRBJ1-4	.	CASSYESSGEKLFF	TGTGCCAGCAGTTACGAGTCGTCGGGTGAAAAACTGTTTTTT
15	.	TRBV5-1	TRBJ1-4	once	CASSTTGSFNEKLFF	TGCGCCAGCAGCACCACAGGTTCCTTTAATGAAAAACTGTTTTTT
15	.	TRBV4-2	TRBJ2-1	few	CASSPQQSSYNEQFF	TGTGCCAGCAGCCCTCAACAGAGCTCCTACAATGAGCAGTTCTTC
15	.	TRBV19	TRBJ1-2	.	CASSTGSQGNYGYTF	TGTGCCAGTAGTACCGGTTCGCAGGGTAACTATGGCTACACCTTC
18	.	TRBV6-8	TRBJ1-1	.	CASSYPQEQGAMNTEAFF	TGTGCCAGCAGTTACCCCCAAGAACAAGGGGCGATGAACACTGAAGCTTTCTTT
15	.	TRBV5-4	TRBJ2-2	few	CASSLGGQNTGELFF	TGTGCCAGCAGCTTGGGGGGCCAGAACACCGGGGAGCTGTTTTTT
14	.	TRBV5-1	TRBJ1-1	.	CASSLVGGPTEAFF	TGCGCCAGCAGCTTGGTGGGGGGTCCCACTGAAGCTTTCTTT
13	.	TRBV11-2	TRBJ1-5	.	CASSLDRNQPQHF	TGTGCCAGCAGCTTAGACAGAAATCAGCCCCAGCATTTT